This T cell receptor beta chain is drawn from a study of T cell responses to AZD1222 COVID-19 vaccine. Libraries were prepared by immunoSEQ multiplex PCR; TCRdb keeps only in-frame clonotypes and omits some of them. The sample yields 150,000 or so clones, about nine tenths seen once. Germline lookup yields CDR1 SEHNR and CDR2 FQNEAQ (reference sequence). V lost 3 bases to trimming and J lost 1 base, with 22 bases between them. The CDR3 covers 19 residues. The V gene is TRBV7-9, the J gene TRBJ1-5; D remains unclear. Here the sequenced sample was peripheral blood, taken on day 0 of AZD1222 vaccination. This TCR came from an adult in good health. CDR3 nucleotides: TGTGCCAGCAGCTTTGTAGGCCCCCAGGAGGGTAGAAGCAATCAGCCCCAGCATTTT. Its protein is CASSFVGPQEGRSNQPQHF.